These 6 T cell receptor beta chains came from one sample sequenced in a study of T cells in Graves' hyperthyroidism and ophthalmopathy. Amplified regions were TCR beta CDR3 sequences from RNA transcripts. The primer set for the first-round RT-PCR of the TCR CDR3 was HTBI. TCRdb used MiXCR to reprocess the multiplex PCR reads, holding one entry per CDR3 protein. The sample lists under 300,000 distinct CDR3 sequences; roughly 15% were seen once. Specimen: blood. All receptors derive from a woman aged 40-49 years with Graves' hyperthyroidism that later progressed to Graves' ophthalmopathy.

The gene calls are TRBV5-1 and TRBJ2-1; 15 bases match TRBD2. This CDR3 contains 19 residues. Trimming at V came to 6 bases and at J to 10 bases, leaving 20 bases not matched to a gene. Germline loops: CDR1 SGHRS, CDR2 YFSETQ. CDR3: CASTERTSGRALTSEEQFF. CDR3 DNA sequence: TGCGCCAGCACGGAAAGGACTAGCGGGAGGGCCCTAACCTCAGAGGAGCAGTTCTTC.

This clonotype was seen a few times. V and J are TRBV5-5 and TRBJ1-6; D is perhaps TRBD1 (5 bases). Trimming took 0 bases from V and 4 from J, leaving 20 bases between them. From germline, CDR1 is SGHKS and CDR2 YYEKEE (reference sequence). The CDR3 runs to 19 residues. In DNA, the CDR3 is TGTGCCAGCAGCTTGGTTAGCCGGGGCAGGGAAGGTTATAATTCACCCCTCCACTTT. Translation gives CASSLVSRGREGYNSPLHF.

This clonotype was found a few times. The V call is TRBV19, the J call TRBJ2-7; no definite D call. With 2 bases removed from V and 0 bases from J, the gap between germline ends came to 8 bases. The CDR3 extends over 14 amino acids. CDR1 and CDR2 (germline): LNHDA, SQIVND (reference sequence). The CDR3, as DNA: TGTGCCAGTAGTATAAAGAGAAGCTCCTACGAGCAGTACTTC. Translated, it gives CASSIKRSSYEQYF.

Ten or more counts support this clonotype. The chain employs TRBV28 and TRBJ1-5; D perhaps matches TRBD1 (6 bases). From germline, CDR1 is MDHEN and CDR2 SYDVKM. Trimming removed 3 bases at V and 5 bases at J, with 17 bases between. The CDR3 totals 16 residues. CDR3 amino acids: CASSFVGTLAHQPQHF. CDR3 nucleotides: TGTGCCAGCAGTTTTGTAGGGACATTAGCGCATCAGCCCCAGCATTTT.

There are a few counts of this clonotype. One end of the junction does not line up with germline, which may come from a read error. The chain carries TRBV19 and TRBJ2-3; D unresolved. Germline V CDR1 and CDR2: LNHDA, SQIVND (reference sequence). CDR3 length equals 11 residues. CDR3 sequence (DNA): TGTGCCAGTCATAGCAGAGATACGCAGTATTTT. Its protein product is CASHSRDTQYF.

This clonotype has more than one count but fewer than ten. The genes are TRBV9 and TRBJ2-2; the D call may be TRBD1 or TRBD2 (5 bases each). The ends were cut back, 4 bases at V and 4 bases at J, with 17 bases in the middle. The CDR3 spans 16 residues. In germline, CDR1 is SGDLS, CDR2 YYNGEE. As DNA, the CDR3 is TGTGCCAGCAGCCCAGAGCCGGGGCCCCTCACCGGGGAGCTGTTTTTT. Its translation is CASSPEPGPLTGELFF.